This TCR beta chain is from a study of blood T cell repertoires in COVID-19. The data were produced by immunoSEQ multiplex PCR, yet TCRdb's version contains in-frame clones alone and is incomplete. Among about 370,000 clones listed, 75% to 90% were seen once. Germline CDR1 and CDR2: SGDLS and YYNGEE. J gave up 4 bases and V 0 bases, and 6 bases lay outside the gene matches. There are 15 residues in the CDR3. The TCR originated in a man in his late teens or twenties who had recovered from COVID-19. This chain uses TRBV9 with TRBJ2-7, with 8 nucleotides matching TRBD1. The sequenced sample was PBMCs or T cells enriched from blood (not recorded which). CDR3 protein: CASSVDVTGVYEQYF. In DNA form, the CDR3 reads TGTGCCAGCAGCGTAGACGTGACAGGGGTTTACGAGCAGTACTTC.